Listed below are T cell receptor beta chains from one sample, sequenced in a study of OX40 agonist ivuxolimab in advanced cancers. The protocol was immunoSEQ multiplex PCR, while the TCRdb copy is restricted to in-frame clones and leaves out a portion. The sample consists of tens of thousands of clones, about 91% of them appearing once. Sequenced here: CD4+ or CD8+ T cells sorted from blood, sampled in a trial of the OX40 agonist ivuxolimab. These receptors came from an adult with an advanced solid tumor such as melanoma, head and neck, liver or kidney cancer. Both conserved end residues are trimmed from each CDR3. Fields, in order: clone size, J gene, V gene, CDR3 protein. Size tells how often a clone was seen (once, few, many) or the class of an expanded clone, and some rows leave it out.

abundance: NA; j_gene: TRBJ1-2; v_gene: TRBV18; CDR3aa: ASSPAPAGGLGYGYT
abundance: NA; j_gene: TRBJ2-7; v_gene: TRBV4-1; CDR3aa: ASSQGRDRGREQY
abundance: NA; j_gene: TRBJ2-7; v_gene: TRBV20-1; CDR3aa: SALSYEQY
abundance: NA; j_gene: TRBJ2-4; v_gene: TRBV28; CDR3aa: ASRLGSQQNIQY
abundance: few; j_gene: TRBJ2-3; v_gene: TRBV19; CDR3aa: ASNPRTLGTDTQY
abundance: NA; j_gene: TRBJ2-5; v_gene: TRBV11-1; CDR3aa: ASSFTGAGETQY
abundance: NA; j_gene: TRBJ2-3; v_gene: TRBV29-1; CDR3aa: SVEGRTGSGDTQY
abundance: NA; j_gene: TRBJ1-2; v_gene: TRBV19; CDR3aa: ASTPGQGPYGYT
abundance: NA; j_gene: TRBJ2-5; v_gene: TRBV5-4; CDR3aa: ASRWDREETQY
abundance: NA; j_gene: TRBJ2-7; v_gene: TRBV30; CDR3aa: AWSSPPLRGIQGYEQY
abundance: NA; j_gene: TRBJ2-1; v_gene: TRBV29-1; CDR3aa: SAWDVGLAGGMF
abundance: once; j_gene: TRBJ1-1; v_gene: TRBV7-2; CDR3aa: ASSQLVGGLTEAF
abundance: NA; j_gene: TRBJ2-1; v_gene: TRBV7-3; CDR3aa: ASSPPAGAGERNEQF
abundance: NA; j_gene: TRBJ2-3; v_gene: TRBV28; CDR3aa: ASSFQYTQY
abundance: NA; j_gene: TRBJ2-5; v_gene: TRBV30; CDR3aa: AWKPRGRETQY
abundance: NA; j_gene: TRBJ1-2; v_gene: TRBV29-1; CDR3aa: SAGMQGGYT
abundance: once; j_gene: TRBJ1-2; v_gene: TRBV5-5; CDR3aa: ASSLDSLRGYT
abundance: NA; j_gene: TRBJ2-7; v_gene: TRBV2; CDR3aa: ASKSGGNSYEQY
abundance: NA; j_gene: TRBJ2-2; v_gene: TRBV18; CDR3aa: ASSLRDTTGELF
abundance: NA; j_gene: TRBJ2-7; v_gene: TRBV6-6; CDR3aa: ASSLLAYEQY
abundance: NA; j_gene: TRBJ1-1; v_gene: TRBV5-6; CDR3aa: ASARGRTQAF
abundance: NA; j_gene: TRBJ2-1; v_gene: TRBV19; CDR3aa: ASSKGTSGRGVNNEQF
abundance: NA; j_gene: TRBJ1-5; v_gene: TRBV6-6; CDR3aa: ASIPRGYSNQPQH
abundance: NA; j_gene: TRBJ2-7; v_gene: TRBV7-2; CDR3aa: ASSLTRSEQY